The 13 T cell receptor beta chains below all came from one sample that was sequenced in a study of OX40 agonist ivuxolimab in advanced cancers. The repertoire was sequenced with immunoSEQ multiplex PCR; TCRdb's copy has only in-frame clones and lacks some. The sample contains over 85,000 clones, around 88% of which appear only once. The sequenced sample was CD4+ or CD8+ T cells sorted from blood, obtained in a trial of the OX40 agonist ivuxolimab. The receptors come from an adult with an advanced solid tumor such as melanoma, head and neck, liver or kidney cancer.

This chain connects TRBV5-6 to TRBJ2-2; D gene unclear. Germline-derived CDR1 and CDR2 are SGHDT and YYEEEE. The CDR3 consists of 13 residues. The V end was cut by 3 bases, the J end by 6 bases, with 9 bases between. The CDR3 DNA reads TGTGCCAGCAGCTCACCGGCGGCCGGGGAGCTGTTTTTT. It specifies CASSSPAAGELFF. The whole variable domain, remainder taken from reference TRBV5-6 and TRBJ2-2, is DAGVTQSPTHLIKTRGQQVTLRCSPKSGHDTVSWYQQALGQGPQFIFQYYEEEERQRGNFPDRFSGHQFPNYSSELNVNALLLGDSALYLCASSSPAAGELFFGEGSRLTVL.

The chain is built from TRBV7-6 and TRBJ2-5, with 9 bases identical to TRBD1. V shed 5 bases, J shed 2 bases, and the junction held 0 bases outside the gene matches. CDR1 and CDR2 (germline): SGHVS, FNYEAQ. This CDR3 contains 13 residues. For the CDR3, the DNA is TGTGCCAGCAGCGGGACAGGGCAAGAGACCCAGTACTTC. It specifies CASSGTGQETQYF.

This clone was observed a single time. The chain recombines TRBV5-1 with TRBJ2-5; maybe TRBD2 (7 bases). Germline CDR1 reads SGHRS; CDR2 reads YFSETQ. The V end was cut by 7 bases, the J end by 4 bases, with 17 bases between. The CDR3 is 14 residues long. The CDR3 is CASYTGTNRETQYF. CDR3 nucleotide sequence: TGCGCCAGCTATACAGGGACTAATAGAGAGACCCAGTACTTC.

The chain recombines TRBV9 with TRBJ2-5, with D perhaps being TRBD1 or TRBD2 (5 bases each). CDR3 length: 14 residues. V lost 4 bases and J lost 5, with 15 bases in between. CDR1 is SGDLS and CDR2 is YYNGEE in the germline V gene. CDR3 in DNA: TGTGCCAGCAGCCGGGACGCCTTGGAGGAGACCCAGTACTTC. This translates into CASSRDALEETQYF.

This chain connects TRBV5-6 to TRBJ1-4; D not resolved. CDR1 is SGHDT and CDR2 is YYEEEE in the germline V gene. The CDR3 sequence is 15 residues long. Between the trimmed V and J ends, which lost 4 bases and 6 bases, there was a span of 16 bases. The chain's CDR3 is CASSTYRALDEKLFF. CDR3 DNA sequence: TGTGCCAGCAGCACATACCGGGCCTTGGATGAAAAACTGTTTTTT.

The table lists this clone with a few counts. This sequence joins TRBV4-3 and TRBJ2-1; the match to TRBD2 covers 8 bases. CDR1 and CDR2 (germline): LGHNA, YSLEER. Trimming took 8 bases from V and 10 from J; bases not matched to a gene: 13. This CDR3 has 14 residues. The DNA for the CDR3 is TGCGCCAGCTCCTCAAACCGGGGGGGTGAGGAGCAGTTCTTC. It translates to CASSSNRGGEEQFF.

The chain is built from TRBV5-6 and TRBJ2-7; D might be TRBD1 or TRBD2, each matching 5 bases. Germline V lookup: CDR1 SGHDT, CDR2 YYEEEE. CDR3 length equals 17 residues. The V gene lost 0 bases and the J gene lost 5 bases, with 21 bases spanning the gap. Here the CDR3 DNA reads TGTGCCAGCAGCTTGGTACGGGGCAGGACGAGTGCCGACGAGCAGTACTTC. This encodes CASSLVRGRTSADEQYF.

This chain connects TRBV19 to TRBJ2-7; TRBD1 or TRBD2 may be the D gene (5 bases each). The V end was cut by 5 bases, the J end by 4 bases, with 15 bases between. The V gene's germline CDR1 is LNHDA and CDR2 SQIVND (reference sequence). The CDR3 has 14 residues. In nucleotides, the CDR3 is TGTGCCAGTAGTGAGGGACGAGGGGCGTACGAGCAGTACTTC. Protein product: CASSEGRGAYEQYF.

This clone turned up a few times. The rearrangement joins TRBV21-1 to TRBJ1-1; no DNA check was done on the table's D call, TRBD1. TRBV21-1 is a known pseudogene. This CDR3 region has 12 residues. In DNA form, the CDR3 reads TGTGCCAGCAGCAAAGTCGTCAGAGAAGCTTTCTTT. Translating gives CASSKVVREAFF.

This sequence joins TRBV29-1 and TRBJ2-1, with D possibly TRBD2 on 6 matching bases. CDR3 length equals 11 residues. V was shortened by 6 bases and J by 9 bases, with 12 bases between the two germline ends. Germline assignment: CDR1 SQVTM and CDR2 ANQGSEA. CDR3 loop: CSVDGGAEQFF. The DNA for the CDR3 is TGCAGCGTCGATGGAGGGGCTGAGCAGTTCTTC.

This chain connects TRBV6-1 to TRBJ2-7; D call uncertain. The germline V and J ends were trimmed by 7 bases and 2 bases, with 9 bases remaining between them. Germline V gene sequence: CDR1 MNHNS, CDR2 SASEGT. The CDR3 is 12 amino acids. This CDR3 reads CASNGYPYEQYF. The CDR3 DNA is TGTGCCAGCAACGGATATCCCTACGAGCAGTACTTC.

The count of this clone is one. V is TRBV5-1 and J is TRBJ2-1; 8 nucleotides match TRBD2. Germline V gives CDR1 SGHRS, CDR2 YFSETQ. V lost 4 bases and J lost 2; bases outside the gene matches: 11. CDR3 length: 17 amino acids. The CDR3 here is CASSPGTSGSAYNEQFF. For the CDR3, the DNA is TGCGCCAGCAGCCCCGGGACTAGTGGGTCGGCCTACAATGAGCAGTTCTTC.

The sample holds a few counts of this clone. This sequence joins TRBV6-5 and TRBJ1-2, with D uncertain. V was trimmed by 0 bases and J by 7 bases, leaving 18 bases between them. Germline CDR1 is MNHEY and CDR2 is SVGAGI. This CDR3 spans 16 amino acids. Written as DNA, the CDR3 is TGTGCCAGCAGTTACTCTCTAGGAGGAGCCCTTAGTGGCTACACCTTC. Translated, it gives CASSYSLGGALSGYTF.